The 17 T cell receptor beta chains listed next were all sequenced from one sample in a study of blood T cell repertoires in COVID-19 (dated by TCRdb to 2019 to 2021). The library was obtained by the immunoSEQ multiplex PCR assay. The table was pulled from immuneACCESS by TCRdb, which kept in-frame rearrangements only. Such tables lose some clones; where checked, under half of the loss comes from unresolved V genes, and the rest has no known cause. This sample is represented by some 180,000 clones; around 84% of them were singletons. Less than 15% of the sample goes to the ten largest clones. Material for sequencing was peripheral blood. The receptors were sampled from a human donor in a cohort sampled during active COVID-19.

CDR3 DNA sequence: TGTGCCAGCAGTTCCAACCCGGCCGGGAACGAGCAGTACTTC. Its translation is CASSSNPAGNEQYF. The chain carries TRBV27 and TRBJ2-7; possible D gene TRBD2, 5 bases. Trimming pared 4 bases from V and 5 bases from J, leaving 15 bases between. Germline values: CDR1 MNHEY, CDR2 SMNVEV (reference sequence). The CDR3 has 14 amino acids.

The V and J genes are TRBV5-1 and TRBJ1-3; a possible D gene is TRBD1 (6 bases). This CDR3 contains 17 residues. Germline V gene data show CDR1 as SGHRS and CDR2 as YFSETQ. V was shortened by 3 bases and J by 0 bases, with 16 bases between the two germline ends. CDR3 DNA sequence: TGCGCCAGCAGCTGGCAGCCGGGACAAGTCTCTGGAAACACCATATATTTT. Amino acid sequence: CASSWQPGQVSGNTIYF. The full variable domain, rest sourced from reference TRBV5-1 and TRBJ1-3, is KAGVTQTPRYLIKTRGQQVTLSCSPISGHRSVSWYQQTPGQGLQFLFEYFSETQRNKGNFPGRFSGRQFSNSRSEMNVSTLELGDSALYLCASSWQPGQVSGNTIYFGEGSWLTVV.

This chain uses TRBV5-1 with TRBJ2-7; D is undetermined. The V gene's germline CDR1 is SGHRS and CDR2 YFSETQ. V dropped 0 bases and J dropped 5 bases, with 3 bases sitting between them. This CDR3 has 11 amino acids. The CDR3 loop reads CASSLVDEQYF. CDR3 DNA sequence: TGCGCCAGCAGCTTGGTCGACGAGCAGTACTTC.

The gene calls are TRBV30 and TRBJ2-4; unclear D gene. Germline CDR1 GTSNPN, CDR2 SVGIG (reference sequence). The CDR3 sequence is 17 residues long. V lost 4 bases and J 0 bases, leaving 19 bases between the germline ends. The CDR3 nucleotides read TGTGCCTGGACTCCAACCGCGGCCCTGATAGCCAAAAACATTCAGTACTTC. Translation gives CAWTPTAALIAKNIQYF.

This chain connects TRBV28 to TRBJ2-3, with 7 bases lining up with TRBD1. V was pared by 2 bases and J by 6 bases, with 5 bases of the junction left unmatched. The CDR3 loop spans 14 amino acids. Looked up from germline, CDR1 is MDHEN and CDR2 is SYDVKM. CDR3 loop: CASSLRGRVDTQYF. The CDR3 coding sequence is TGTGCCAGCAGTTTAAGGGGGCGCGTCGATACGCAGTATTTT.

This chain links TRBV2 with TRBJ2-1, with a possible D match to TRBD1 (6 bases). Germline V gene sequence: CDR1 SNHLY, CDR2 FYNNEI. The V end was cut by 5 bases, the J end by 3 bases, with 17 bases between. The CDR3 sequence is 16 residues long. CDR3 bases: TGTGCCAGCAGTAGTACCGGGACAAGCGACTACAATGAGCAGTTCTTC. This gives the protein CASSSTGTSDYNEQFF.

The chain employs TRBV5-6 and TRBJ1-2; 9 bases map to TRBD1. Germline CDR1 is SGHDT and CDR2 is YYEEEE. The CDR3 has 13 amino acids. After removal of 3 bases from V and 7 bases from J, the junction contained 4 bases not matched to a gene. The CDR3 protein is CASSWDREFGYTF. The CDR3 DNA reads TGTGCCAGCAGCTGGGACAGGGAGTTTGGCTACACCTTC.

The chain recombines TRBV29-1 with TRBJ2-3; 10 positions match TRBD1. Germline-derived CDR1 and CDR2 are SQVTM and ANQGSEA. With 3 bases clipped from V and 4 bases from J, the junction kept 1 base outside the gene matches. The CDR3 length is 13 residues. The CDR3 spells CSVETGGPDTQYF. CDR3 bases: TGCAGCGTTGAGACAGGGGGCCCAGATACGCAGTATTTT.

V and J are TRBV7-9 and TRBJ1-2; 9 bases fit TRBD1. The J segment lost 4 bases and the V segment lost 7 bases, leaving 13 bases of the junction unmatched. This CDR3 is built from 16 residues. Germline assignment: CDR1 SEHNR and CDR2 FQNEAQ (reference sequence). The CDR3 DNA reads as TGTGCCAGCATTGGGACAGGACAGGGGACTTTCTATGGCTACACCTTC. It is translated as CASIGTGQGTFYGYTF.

The chain couples TRBV5-1 to TRBJ2-1; possible D gene TRBD1, 6 bases. Germline V gene lookup returns CDR1 SGHRS and CDR2 YFSETQ. The CDR3 covers 15 residues. V dropped 6 bases and J dropped 6 bases, with 19 bases sitting between them. The CDR3 region is CASTPGQGYSNEQFF. CDR3 nucleotide sequence: TGCGCCAGCACCCCCGGGCAGGGGTACAGCAATGAGCAGTTCTTC. Full variable domain (missing parts from reference TRBV5-1 and TRBJ2-1): KAGVTQTPRYLIKTRGQQVTLSCSPISGHRSVSWYQQTPGQGLQFLFEYFSETQRNKGNFPGRFSGRQFSNSRSEMNVSTLELGDSALYLCASTPGQGYSNEQFFGPGTRLTVL.

The genes are TRBV5-8 and TRBJ1-5; 9 nucleotides match TRBD1. J was trimmed by 6 bases and V by 3 bases; bases with no gene match: 13. CDR3 length: 17 amino acids. Germline V lookup: CDR1 SGHTS, CDR2 YDEGEE. As DNA, the CDR3 is TGTGCCAGCAGCTCCGGGACAGGGTGGATTCTTTCTCAGCCCCAGCATTTT. Translating gives CASSSGTGWILSQPQHF.

This chain joins TRBV2 and TRBJ2-7; 7 nucleotides agree with TRBD1. CDR3 length: 14 residues. V was clipped by 5 bases and J by 2 bases; unmatched bases: 6. Germline V lookup: CDR1 SNHLY, CDR2 FYNNEI. CDR3 sequence: CASSRDREPYEQYF. CDR3 DNA: TGTGCCAGCAGTCGAGACAGGGAACCCTACGAGCAGTACTTC.

J is TRBJ1-4 and V is TRBV7-9; D is perhaps TRBD1 (5 bases). This CDR3 spans 19 amino acids. Trimming left V 4 bases short and J 10 bases short, with 31 bases between. Germline CDR1 and CDR2: SEHNR and FQNEAQ (reference sequence). CDR3 loop: CASSSIVRGSPTVGGKLFF. The DNA for the CDR3 is TGTGCCAGCAGCTCCATCGTCCGGGGGTCGCCGACGGTTGGAGGAAAACTGTTTTTT.

This clone was observed a handful of times. V gene TRBV28 combines with J gene TRBJ2-3; TRBD2 agrees at 11 bases. V shed 6 bases, J shed 5 bases, and the junction held 16 bases outside the gene matches. Germline V gene data show CDR1 as MDHEN and CDR2 as SYDVKM. This CDR3 comprises 18 residues. The CDR3 nucleotides are TGTGCCAGCAGCTACGAAGTAGCGGGAGGGTTAGAACGAGATACGCAGTATTTT. Its translation: CASSYEVAGGLERDTQYF.

The V gene is TRBV27, the J gene TRBJ2-5, with a possible D match to TRBD2 (6 bases). From germline, CDR1 is MNHEY and CDR2 SMNVEV (reference sequence). V shed 5 bases and J shed 4 bases, with 11 bases lying between them. This CDR3 is built from 13 residues. This chain's CDR3 is CASSLGRRETQYF. CDR3 in DNA: TGTGCCAGCAGTCTGGGGAGGAGAGAGACCCAGTACTTC.

V is TRBV3-1 (or the pseudogene TRBV3-2) and J is TRBJ1-1; unclear D gene. Trimming pared 4 bases from V and 0 bases from J, leaving 6 bases between. This CDR3 has 13 residues. Germline CDR1 is LGHDT and CDR2 is YNNKEL (reference sequence). The CDR3 here is CASSRSLNTEAFF. Written as DNA, the CDR3 is TGTGCCAGCAGCCGAAGCCTGAACACTGAAGCTTTCTTT.

This clone has more than one count but fewer than ten. V gene TRBV2 combines with J gene TRBJ2-2; TRBD2 matches 13 bases. The CDR3 is 15 amino acids. The V gene end was trimmed by 8 bases and the J gene end by 5 bases; junction bases not matched to a gene: 5. The germline V gene encodes CDR1 SNHLY and CDR2 FYNNEI. The CDR3 spells CASGLAGDVTGELFF. In nucleotides, the CDR3 is TGTGCCAGCGGACTAGCGGGAGATGTAACCGGGGAGCTGTTTTTT.